This T cell receptor beta chain was sequenced in a study of CD8 T cells in ankylosing spondylitis. General observations from the study: A TCR beta motif made of fewer than ten highly homologous variants seemed typical of ankylosing spondylitis blood. From matched ankylosing spondylitis synovial fluid, disease-linked clones were reportedly recovered at significantly enriched levels. A subset of motif variants has previously been described in the synovial fluid and blood of reactive arthritis.

TCRdb recomputed calls from the 5' RACE reads with MiXCR, one row per CDR3 protein. The sample records roughly 700,000 distinct CDR3 sequences, over 15% being singletons. Germline CDR1 and CDR2: MDHEN and SYDVKM. The junction had 5 bases not matched to a gene; V was cut back by 11 bases and J by 2 bases. This CDR3 contains 12 residues. This clonotype was observed a few times. Its antigen is unidentified. This receptor was taken from a male donor with ankylosing spondylitis. This rearrangement joins TRBV28 to TRBJ1-1, with 7 bases that match TRBD1. The sample comprised blood, either unsorted or a sorted T cell fraction (not recorded which). The CDR3 DNA follows: TGTGCCGGTAACAGGGGAAACACTGAAGCTTTCTTT. Translation gives CAGNRGNTEAFF.